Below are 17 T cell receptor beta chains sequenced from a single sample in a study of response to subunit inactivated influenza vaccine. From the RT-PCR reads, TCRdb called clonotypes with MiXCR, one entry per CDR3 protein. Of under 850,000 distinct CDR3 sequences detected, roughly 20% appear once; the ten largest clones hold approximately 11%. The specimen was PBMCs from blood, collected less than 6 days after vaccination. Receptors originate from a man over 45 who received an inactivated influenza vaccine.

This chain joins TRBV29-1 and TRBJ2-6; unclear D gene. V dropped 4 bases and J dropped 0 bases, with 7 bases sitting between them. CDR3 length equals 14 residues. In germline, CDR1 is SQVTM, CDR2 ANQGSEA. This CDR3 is CSVAGFSGANVLTF. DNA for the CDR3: TGCAGCGTTGCAGGCTTCTCTGGGGCCAACGTCCTGACTTTC.

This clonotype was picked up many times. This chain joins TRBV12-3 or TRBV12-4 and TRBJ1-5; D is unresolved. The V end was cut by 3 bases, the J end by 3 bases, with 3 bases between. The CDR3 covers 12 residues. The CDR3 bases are TGTGCCAGCAGTTTTCTCAATCAGCCCCAGCATTTT. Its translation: CASSFLNQPQHF.

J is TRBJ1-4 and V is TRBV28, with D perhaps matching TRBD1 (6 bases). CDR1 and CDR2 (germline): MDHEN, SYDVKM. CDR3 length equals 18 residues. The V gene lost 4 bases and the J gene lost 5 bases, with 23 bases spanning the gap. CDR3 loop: CASSSNRVAIPSNEKLFF. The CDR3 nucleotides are TGTGCCAGCAGTTCAAACAGGGTTGCCATACCGTCGAATGAAAAACTGTTTTTT.

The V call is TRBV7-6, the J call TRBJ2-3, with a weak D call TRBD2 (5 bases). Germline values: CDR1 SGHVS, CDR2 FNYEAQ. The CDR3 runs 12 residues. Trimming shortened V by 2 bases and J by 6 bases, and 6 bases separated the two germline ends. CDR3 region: CASSLWRDTQYF. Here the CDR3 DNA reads TGTGCCAGCAGCTTATGGAGGGATACGCAGTATTTT.

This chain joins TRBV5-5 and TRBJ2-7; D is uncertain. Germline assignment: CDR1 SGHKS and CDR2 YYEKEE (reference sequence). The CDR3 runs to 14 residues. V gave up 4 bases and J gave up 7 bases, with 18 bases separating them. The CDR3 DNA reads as TGTGCCAGCAGCAACACAAGACATGCCATTGAGCAGTACTTC. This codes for CASSNTRHAIEQYF.

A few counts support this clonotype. The CDR3 sequence is CASSRTPVGETQYF. The DNA of the CDR3 is TGTGCCAGCAGCCGAACCCCGGTTGGGGAGACCCAGTACTTC. This chain uses TRBV12-3 or TRBV12-4 with TRBJ2-5; D not certain. V shed 6 bases and J shed 5 bases, with 16 bases lying between them. The CDR3 covers 14 residues.

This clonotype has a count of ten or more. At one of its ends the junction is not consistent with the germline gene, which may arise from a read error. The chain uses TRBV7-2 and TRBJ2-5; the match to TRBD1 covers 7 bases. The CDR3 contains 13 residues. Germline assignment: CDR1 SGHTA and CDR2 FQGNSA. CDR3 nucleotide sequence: TGCGCCAGCAGCTTGGGACAGCAAGAGACCCAGTACTTC. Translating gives CASSLGQQETQYF.

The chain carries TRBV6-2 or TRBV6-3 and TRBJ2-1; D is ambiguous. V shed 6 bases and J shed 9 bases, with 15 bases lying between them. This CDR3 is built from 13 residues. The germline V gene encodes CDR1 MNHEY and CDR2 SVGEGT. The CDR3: CASSESRQGEQFF. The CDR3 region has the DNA TGTGCCAGCAGCGAGAGCCGGCAAGGTGAGCAGTTCTTC.

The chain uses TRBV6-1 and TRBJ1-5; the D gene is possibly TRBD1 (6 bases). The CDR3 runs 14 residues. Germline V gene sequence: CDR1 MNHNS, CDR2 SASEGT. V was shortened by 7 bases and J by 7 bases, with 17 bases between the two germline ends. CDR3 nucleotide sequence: TGTGCCAGCAATCTGGGGGGCTCAGGGCAGCCCCAGCATTTT. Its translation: CASNLGGSGQPQHF.

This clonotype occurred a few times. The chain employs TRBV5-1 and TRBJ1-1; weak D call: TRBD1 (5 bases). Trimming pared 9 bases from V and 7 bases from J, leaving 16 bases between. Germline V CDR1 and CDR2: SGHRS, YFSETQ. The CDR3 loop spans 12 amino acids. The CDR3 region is CATGTRDGEAFF. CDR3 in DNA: TGCGCCACCGGGACCCGGGACGGTGAAGCTTTCTTT.

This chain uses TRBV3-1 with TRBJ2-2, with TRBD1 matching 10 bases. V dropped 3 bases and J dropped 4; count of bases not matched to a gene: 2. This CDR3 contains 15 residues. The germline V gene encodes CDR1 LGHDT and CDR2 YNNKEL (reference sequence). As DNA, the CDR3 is TGTGCCAGCAGCCACCGGGACAGGGGCACCGGGGAGCTGTTTTTT. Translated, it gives CASSHRDRGTGELFF. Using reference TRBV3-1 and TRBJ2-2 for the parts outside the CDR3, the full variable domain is DTAVSQTPKYLVTQMGNDKSIKCEQNLGHDTMYWYKQDSKKFLKIMFSYNNKELIINETVPNRFSPKSPDKAHLNLHINSLELGDSAVYFCASSHRDRGTGELFFGEGSRLTVL.

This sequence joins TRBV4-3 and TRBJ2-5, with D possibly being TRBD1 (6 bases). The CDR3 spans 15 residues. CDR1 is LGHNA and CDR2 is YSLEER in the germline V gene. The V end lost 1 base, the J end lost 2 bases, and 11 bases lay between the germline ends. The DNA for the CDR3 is TGCGCCAGCAGCCAAGGGGCCCAGGGGCAAGAGACCCAGTACTTC. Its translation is CASSQGAQGQETQYF.

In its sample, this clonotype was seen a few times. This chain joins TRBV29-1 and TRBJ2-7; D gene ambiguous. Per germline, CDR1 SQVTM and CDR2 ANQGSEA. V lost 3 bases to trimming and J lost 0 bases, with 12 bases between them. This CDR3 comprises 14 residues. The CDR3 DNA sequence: TGCAGCGTTGAGCCAGCTCCTTACTCCTACGAGCAGTACTTC. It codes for CSVEPAPYSYEQYF.

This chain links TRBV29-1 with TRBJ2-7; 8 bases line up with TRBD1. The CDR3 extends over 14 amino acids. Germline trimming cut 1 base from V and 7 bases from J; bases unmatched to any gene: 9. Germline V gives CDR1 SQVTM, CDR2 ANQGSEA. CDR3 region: CSVEARPGTGEQYF. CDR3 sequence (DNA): TGCAGCGTTGAAGCCCGACCCGGGACAGGAGAGCAGTACTTC.

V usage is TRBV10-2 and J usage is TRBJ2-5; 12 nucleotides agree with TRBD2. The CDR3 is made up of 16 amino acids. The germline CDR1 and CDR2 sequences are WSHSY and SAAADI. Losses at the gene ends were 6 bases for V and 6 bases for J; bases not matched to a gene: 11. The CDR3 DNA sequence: TGCGCCAGCAGCCGAGGAGGACTAGCGGGGATCCAGACCCAGTACTTC. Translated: CASSRGGLAGIQTQYF.

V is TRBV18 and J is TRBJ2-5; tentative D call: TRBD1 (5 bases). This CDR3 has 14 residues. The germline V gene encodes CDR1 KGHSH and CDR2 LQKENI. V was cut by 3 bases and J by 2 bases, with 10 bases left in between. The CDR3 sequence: CASSPDIRQETQYF. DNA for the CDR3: TGTGCCAGCTCACCGGACATCCGACAAGAGACCCAGTACTTC. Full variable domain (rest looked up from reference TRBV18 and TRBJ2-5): NAGVMQNPRHLVRRRGQEARLRCSPMKGHSHVYWYRQLPEEGLKFMVYLQKENIIDESGMPKERFSAEFPKEGPSILRIQQVVRGDSAAYFCASSPDIRQETQYFGPGTRLLVL.

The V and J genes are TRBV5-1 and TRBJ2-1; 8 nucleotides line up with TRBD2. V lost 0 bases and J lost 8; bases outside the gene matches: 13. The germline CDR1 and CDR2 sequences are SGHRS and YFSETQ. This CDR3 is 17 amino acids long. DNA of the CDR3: TGCGCCAGCAGCTTGGGGGGGCTAGCGGGCGTACTCGATGAGCAGTTCTTC. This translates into CASSLGGLAGVLDEQFF.